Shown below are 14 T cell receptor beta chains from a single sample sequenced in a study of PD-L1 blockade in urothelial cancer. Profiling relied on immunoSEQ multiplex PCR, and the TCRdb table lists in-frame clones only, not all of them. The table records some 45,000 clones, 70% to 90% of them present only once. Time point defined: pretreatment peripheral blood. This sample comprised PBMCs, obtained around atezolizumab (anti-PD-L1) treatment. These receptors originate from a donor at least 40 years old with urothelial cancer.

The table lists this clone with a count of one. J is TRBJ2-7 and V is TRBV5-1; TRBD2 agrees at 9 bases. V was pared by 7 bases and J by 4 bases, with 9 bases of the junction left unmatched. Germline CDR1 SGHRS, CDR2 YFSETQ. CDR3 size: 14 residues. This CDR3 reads CASGGGAGGYEQYF. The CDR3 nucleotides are TGCGCCAGCGGCGGGGGGGCCGGGGGTTACGAGCAGTACTTC. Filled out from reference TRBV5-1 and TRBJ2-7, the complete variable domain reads KAGVTQTPRYLIKTRGQQVTLSCSPISGHRSVSWYQQTPGQGLQFLFEYFSETQRNKGNFPGRFSGRQFSNSRSEMNVSTLELGDSALYLCASGGGAGGYEQYFGPGTRLTVT.

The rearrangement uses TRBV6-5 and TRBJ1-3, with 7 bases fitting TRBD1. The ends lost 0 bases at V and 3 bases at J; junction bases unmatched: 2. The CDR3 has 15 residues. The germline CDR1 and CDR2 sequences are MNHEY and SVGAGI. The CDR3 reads CASSYSYRGGNTIYF. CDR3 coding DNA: TGTGCCAGCAGTTACTCGTACAGGGGTGGAAACACCATATATTTT.

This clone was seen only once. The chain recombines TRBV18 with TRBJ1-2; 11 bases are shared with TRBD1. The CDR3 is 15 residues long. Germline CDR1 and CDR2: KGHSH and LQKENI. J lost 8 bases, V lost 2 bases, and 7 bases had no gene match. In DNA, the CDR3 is TGTGCCAGCTCACCAGTCCCTTGGACAGGGGGCGGCTACACCTTC. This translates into CASSPVPWTGGGYTF.

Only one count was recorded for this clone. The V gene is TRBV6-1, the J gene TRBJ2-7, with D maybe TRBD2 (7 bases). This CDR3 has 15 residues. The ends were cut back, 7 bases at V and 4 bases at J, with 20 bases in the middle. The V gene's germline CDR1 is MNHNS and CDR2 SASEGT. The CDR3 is CASTEWGGAGYEQYF. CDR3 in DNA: TGTGCCAGCACCGAGTGGGGGGGCGCGGGGTACGAGCAGTACTTC.

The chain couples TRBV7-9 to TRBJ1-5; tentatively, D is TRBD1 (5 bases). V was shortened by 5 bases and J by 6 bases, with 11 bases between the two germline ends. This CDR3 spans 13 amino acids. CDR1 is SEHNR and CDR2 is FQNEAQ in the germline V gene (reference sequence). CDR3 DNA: TGTGCCAGCAGCGTTCAGGGCAGTCAGCCCCAGCATTTT. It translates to CASSVQGSQPQHF.

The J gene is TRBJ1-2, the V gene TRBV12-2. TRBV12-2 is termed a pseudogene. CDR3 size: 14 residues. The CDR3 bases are TGTGCAAGTCGGGGCAGACGGGGGAACTATGGCTACACCTTC. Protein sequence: CASRGRRGNYGYTF.

The CDR3 DNA sequence: TGTGCCAGCAGCCGGCCCGGGACAGGGGGGCACACCATATATTTT. Amino acids: CASSRPGTGGHTIYF. The chain has TRBV28 and TRBJ1-3; 11 positions agree with TRBD1. V gave up 6 bases and J gave up 8 bases; unmatched junction bases: 9. Germline CDR1 reads MDHEN; CDR2 reads SYDVKM. The CDR3 covers 15 residues.

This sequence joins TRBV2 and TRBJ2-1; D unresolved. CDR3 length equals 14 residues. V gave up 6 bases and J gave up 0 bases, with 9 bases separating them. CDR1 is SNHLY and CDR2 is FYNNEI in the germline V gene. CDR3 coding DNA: TGTGCCAGCAGGGCGGCCTACTCCTACAATGAGCAGTTCTTC. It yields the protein CASRAAYSYNEQFF.

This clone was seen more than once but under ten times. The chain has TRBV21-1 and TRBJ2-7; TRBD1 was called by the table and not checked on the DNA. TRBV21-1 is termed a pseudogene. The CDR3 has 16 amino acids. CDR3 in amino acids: CASSKVVSRQDSEQYF. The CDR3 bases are TGTGCCAGCAGCAAGGTCGTGTCACGGCAGGATTCCGAGCAGTACTTC.

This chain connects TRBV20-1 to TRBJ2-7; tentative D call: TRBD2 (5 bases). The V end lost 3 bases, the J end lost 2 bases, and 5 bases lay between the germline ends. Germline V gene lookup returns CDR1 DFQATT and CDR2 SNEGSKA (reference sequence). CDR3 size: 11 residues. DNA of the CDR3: TGCAGTGCTAGCGGGACCTACGAGCAGTACTTC. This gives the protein CSASGTYEQYF.

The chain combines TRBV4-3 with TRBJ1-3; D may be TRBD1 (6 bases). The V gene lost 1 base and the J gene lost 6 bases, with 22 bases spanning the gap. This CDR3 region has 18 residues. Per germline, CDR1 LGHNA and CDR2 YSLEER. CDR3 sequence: CASSQGGGAGGAANTIYF. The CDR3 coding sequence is TGCGCCAGCAGCCAAGGCGGGGGGGCCGGGGGGGCGGCAAACACCATATATTTT.

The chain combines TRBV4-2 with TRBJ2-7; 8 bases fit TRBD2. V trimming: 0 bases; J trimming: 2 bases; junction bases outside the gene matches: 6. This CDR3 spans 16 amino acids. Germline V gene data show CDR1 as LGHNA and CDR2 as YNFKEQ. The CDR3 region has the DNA TGTGCCAGCAGCCAAGAAGGTGGGACTAGTACCTACGAGCAGTACTTC. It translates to CASSQEGGTSTYEQYF.

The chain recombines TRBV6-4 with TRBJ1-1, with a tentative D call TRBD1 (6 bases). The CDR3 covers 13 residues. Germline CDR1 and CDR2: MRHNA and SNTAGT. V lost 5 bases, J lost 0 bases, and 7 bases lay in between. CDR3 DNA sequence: TGTGCCAGCAGTCGGGACATGAACACTGAAGCTTTCTTT. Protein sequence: CASSRDMNTEAFF.

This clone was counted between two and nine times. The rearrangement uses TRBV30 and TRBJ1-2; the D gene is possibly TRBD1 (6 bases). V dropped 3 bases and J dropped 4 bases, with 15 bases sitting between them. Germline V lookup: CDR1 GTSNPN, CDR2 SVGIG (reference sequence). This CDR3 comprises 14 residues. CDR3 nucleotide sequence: TGTGCCTGGAGCAAAGGACAGAATTTCTATGGCTACACCTTC. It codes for CAWSKGQNFYGYTF.